In this sample, the clone carrying this T cell receptor beta chain turned up many times. This specimen belongs to a study of T cell repertoires in cytomegalovirus infection. Overall study context: Indicated by public TCR beta signatures were CMV infection and matching HLA type.

TCRdb recomputed calls from the reads with MiXCR, one row per CDR3 protein. The sample carries a few hundred thousand distinct CDR3 sequences, 9.1% recorded once. The length of the CDR3 is 16 residues. Germline V gene sequence: CDR1 SGHAT, CDR2 FQNNGV. Trimming removed 2 bases from V and 0 bases from J, with 11 bases in between. V is TRBV11-2 and J is TRBJ2-1, with D possibly being TRBD2 (6 bases). The sequencing input was PBMCs. The source is a human donor in good health (CMV status not recorded). Some clones in this sample may be carry-over from other donors' samples. The CDR3 spells CASSLSPGSSYNEQFF. CDR3 bases: TGTGCCAGCAGCTTAAGCCCCGGGAGCTCCTACAATGAGCAGTTCTTC.